These 17 T cell receptor beta chains came from one sample sequenced in a study of cytomegalovirus exposure and HLA in healthy donors (TCRdb year 2017). Library construction relied on the immunoSEQ multiplex PCR assay. A mixture of 60 forward primers for TCR Vbeta segments and 13 reverse primers for TCR Jbeta segments was used in the multiplex PCR. TCRdb provides this immuneACCESS table in a form limited to in-frame rearrangements. Some clones are lacking; in checked studies, under half of them reflect an unresolved V gene, and why the rest are absent is not known. The sample table holds over 120,000 clones, of which around 78% were seen once. Around 2.5% of the sample rests with the top ten. The source material was PBMCs. The receptors originated from a woman between 18 and 29 years old in good health and CMV-seropositive.

This clone was found a few times. The gene calls are TRBV10-3 and TRBJ1-4, with D uncertain. The V gene lost 10 bases and the J gene lost 0 bases, with 12 bases spanning the gap. The CDR3 is made up of 14 amino acids. Per germline, CDR1 ENHRY and CDR2 SYGVKD. CDR3 region: CATRSKSTNEKLFF. The CDR3 DNA follows: TGTGCCACCAGGTCCAAATCAACTAATGAAAAACTGTTTTTT.

J is TRBJ2-1 and V is TRBV5-1; 8 nucleotides match TRBD2. Looked up from germline, CDR1 is SGHRS and CDR2 is YFSETQ. This CDR3 region has 15 residues. J was trimmed by 0 bases and V by 4 bases; bases with no gene match: 3. The CDR3 spells CASSDGTSSYNEQFF. The CDR3, as DNA: TGCGCCAGCAGCGATGGGACTAGCTCCTACAATGAGCAGTTCTTC. Combining the CDR3 with reference TRBV5-1 and TRBJ2-1 gives the whole variable domain KAGVTQTPRYLIKTRGQQVTLSCSPISGHRSVSWYQQTPGQGLQFLFEYFSETQRNKGNFPGRFSGRQFSNSRSEMNVSTLELGDSALYLCASSDGTSSYNEQFFGPGTRLTVL.

The chain is built from TRBV12-5 and TRBJ1-6; D gene ambiguous. The CDR3 contains 13 residues. The V gene lost 8 bases and the J gene lost 7 bases, with 12 bases spanning the gap. CDR1 is LGHNT and CDR2 is FRNRAP in the germline V gene. CDR3 amino acids: CASSEAVNSPLHF. The CDR3 DNA reads TGTGCTAGTTCAGAGGCTGTAAATTCACCCCTCCACTTT.

The sample holds one count of this clone. The chain joins TRBV5-1 to TRBJ1-2; D is undetermined. The CDR3 covers 14 residues. Germline CDR1 and CDR2: SGHRS and YFSETQ. The ends were cut back, 0 bases at V and 3 bases at J, with 9 bases in the middle. The CDR3 DNA is TGCGCCAGCAGCTTGGCCACTTCTGACTATGGCTACACCTTC. The encoded protein is CASSLATSDYGYTF.

The V call is TRBV9, the J call TRBJ1-1; D possibly corresponds to TRBD1 (5 bases). The germline V and J ends were trimmed by 4 bases and 0 bases, with 13 bases remaining between them. In germline, CDR1 is SGDLS, CDR2 YYNGEE. The CDR3 spans 15 residues. CDR3 protein: CASSHPLGVNTEAFF. The DNA for the CDR3 is TGTGCCAGCAGCCATCCCCTAGGGGTGAACACTGAAGCTTTCTTT.

The V and J genes are TRBV6-1 and TRBJ1-5, with 7 bases that match TRBD1. Per germline, CDR1 MNHNS and CDR2 SASEGT. V was clipped by 7 bases and J by 6 bases; unmatched bases: 6. The CDR3 contains 13 residues. The CDR3: CASTGQVGQPQHF. CDR3 nucleotide sequence: TGTGCCAGCACCGGACAGGTGGGTCAGCCCCAGCATTTT.

V is TRBV2 and J is TRBJ2-5; TRBD2 agrees at 14 bases. The CDR3 is 18 amino acids. With 10 bases clipped from V and 2 bases from J, the junction kept 15 bases outside the gene matches. Germline V gene data show CDR1 as SNHLY and CDR2 as FYNNEI. The CDR3 nucleotides are TGTGCCACCCGAAGCTATTCAGGACTAGCGGGGGGACAAGAGACCCAGTACTTC. It yields the protein CATRSYSGLAGGQETQYF.

This rearrangement joins TRBV2 to TRBJ1-6, with 9 bases identical to TRBD1. There are 15 residues in the CDR3. Germline CDR1 SNHLY, CDR2 FYNNEI. With V trimmed by 7 bases and J by 8 bases, 9 bases remained unmatched. CDR3 sequence reads: CASMTGQGSYSPLHF. The CDR3 region has the DNA TGTGCCAGCATGACGGGACAGGGAAGTTATTCACCCCTCCACTTT.

A note on this clone: An end of the junction does not agree with germline; a read error may underlie this. The chain is built from TRBV5-1 and TRBJ1-6; no definite D call. This CDR3 spans 13 amino acids. Looked up from germline, CDR1 is SGHRS and CDR2 is YFSETQ. This CDR3 is CASSRDYNSPLHF. DNA for the CDR3: TGTGCCAGCAGCCGGGATTATAATTCACCCCTCCACTTT.

The J gene is TRBJ2-7, the V gene TRBV21-1; the table's D call TRBD1 went unverified against the DNA. TRBV21-1 is recorded as a pseudogene. The CDR3 spans 15 residues. CDR3 sequence (DNA): TGTGCCAGCAGTTCGACAGGGCTGGACTCCTACGAGCAGTACTTC. Residues: CASSSTGLDSYEQYF.

The chain's CDR3 is CASSDSLGGAGANYGYTF. As DNA, the CDR3 is TGTGCCAGCAGTGATTCCCTGGGCGGGGCCGGAGCTAACTATGGCTACACCTTC. The chain combines TRBV25-1 with TRBJ1-2; tentative D call: TRBD1 (5 bases). Trimming pared 3 bases from V and 0 bases from J, leaving 20 bases between. The CDR3 runs 18 residues. Germline V gene data show CDR1 as MGHDK and CDR2 as SYGVNS.

The chain recombines TRBV7-2 with TRBJ2-5; possible D gene TRBD2, 5 bases. Judging by the DNA end, TRBJ2-7 fits better; the J call may be wrong. Germline CDR1 and CDR2: SGHTA and FQGNSA. This CDR3 is built from 13 residues. CDR3 nucleotide sequence: TGTGCCAGCAGCTTTCGGGAAGCCTACGAGCAGTACTTC. Its protein product is CASSFREAYEQYF.

The gene calls are TRBV4-1 and TRBJ1-1, with a weak D call TRBD1 (5 bases). The CDR3 sequence is 17 residues long. V was trimmed by 1 base and J by 5 bases, leaving 20 bases between them. Germline CDR1 and CDR2: MGHRA and YSYEKL. DNA of the CDR3: TGCGCCAGCAGCCAAGGGAGGGGTCTCGCCCCGAGGACTGAAGCTTTCTTT. Protein sequence: CASSQGRGLAPRTEAFF.

This chain uses TRBV7-2 with TRBJ2-7; 10 bases map to TRBD1. V shed 4 bases and J 3 bases; nucleotides not matched to a gene: 6. The CDR3 loop spans 15 amino acids. The germline V gene has CDR1 SGHTA and CDR2 FQGNSA. The CDR3, as DNA: TGTGCCAGCAGCTCTGCGGGACAGGGGAACTACGAGCAGTACTTC. Amino acids: CASSSAGQGNYEQYF.

This sequence joins TRBV5-1 and TRBJ1-6; 8 nucleotides line up with TRBD1. The CDR3 sequence is 15 residues long. The germline gives CDR1 SGHRS, CDR2 YFSETQ. Trimming at V came to 1 base and at J to 6 bases, leaving 3 bases not matched to a gene. CDR3 DNA: TGCGCCAGCAGCTTGAATCAGGGGGCTAATTCACCCCTCCACTTT. This translates into CASSLNQGANSPLHF.

The rearrangement joins TRBV19 to TRBJ2-3; TRBD1 matches 11 bases. CDR1 and CDR2 from the germline V gene are LNHDA and SQIVND (reference sequence). This CDR3 has 14 amino acids. V lost 3 bases and J lost 5; bases outside the gene matches: 1. The CDR3 spells CASSMGQGVDTQYF. For the CDR3, the DNA is TGTGCCAGTAGTATGGGACAGGGGGTAGATACGCAGTATTTT. The variable domain in full, completed from reference TRBV19 and TRBJ2-3, reads DGGITQSPKYLFRKEGQNVTLSCEQNLNHDAMYWYRQDPGQGLRLIYYSQIVNDFQKGDIAEGYSVSREKKESFPLTVTSAQKNPTAFYLCASSMGQGVDTQYFGPGTRLTVL.

This clone was seen once. This chain links TRBV10-1 with TRBJ2-1, with 10 bases aligning to TRBD2. Per germline, CDR1 WNHNN and CDR2 SYGVQD (reference sequence). Germline trimming cut 2 bases from V and 3 bases from J; bases unmatched to any gene: 4. The CDR3 loop spans 16 amino acids. In nucleotides, the CDR3 is TGCGCCAGCAGTGAGACTAGCGGGACCCTCTACAATGAGCAGTTCTTC. Translating gives CASSETSGTLYNEQFF.